The 5 T cell receptor beta chains below come from one sample, sequenced in a study of identical twins (dated by TCRdb to between 2015 and 2016). The library relied on 5' RACE. These reads were obtained on an Illumina HiSeq 2000. Clones were called with MiXCR by TCRdb after fastp trimmed the public reads at Q25, and only in-frame beta chains were retained. Duplicate CDR3 protein sequences are folded into a single record with the most common DNA and genes. The sample yields 350,000 to 450,000 distinct CDR3 sequences; around a sixth were counted once. The ten largest clones represent around 12% of the sample. The sequencing sample was made of naive T cells sorted from blood. Reading the label with the study, this specimen's cell subset or site is: cells isolated with a human naive T-cell isolation kit. These receptors were obtained from a man aged 50 to 60 in good health.

The chain links TRBV20-1 to TRBJ2-5, with 8 positions matching TRBD2. This CDR3 has 15 residues. The germline gives CDR1 DFQATT, CDR2 SNEGSKA (reference sequence). V gave up 2 bases and J gave up 4 bases; unmatched junction bases: 9. The CDR3 loop is CSARSGLVVAETQYF. CDR3 DNA: TGCAGTGCTAGATCGGGACTAGTGGTTGCAGAGACCCAGTACTTC.

The V call is TRBV4-3, the J call TRBJ1-2; D not certain. The germline V and J ends were trimmed by 4 bases and 7 bases, with 16 bases remaining between them. The CDR3 runs 14 residues. The germline CDR1 and CDR2 sequences are LGHNA and YSLEER. In DNA, the CDR3 is TGCGCCAGCAGCCCTCGGATGGGAATGGGTGGCTACACCTTC. It is translated as CASSPRMGMGGYTF.

This clonotype was counted many times. The CDR3: CSVDPRGQGTEQYF. CDR3 DNA sequence: TGCAGCGTTGACCCCCGGGGACAGGGGACCGAGCAGTACTTC. V usage is TRBV29-1 and J usage is TRBJ2-7; 10 bases map to TRBD1. V lost 3 bases, J lost 6 bases, and 8 bases stayed unmatched. This CDR3 comprises 14 residues. CDR1 SQVTM and CDR2 ANQGSEA come from the germline V gene.

This clonotype has a count of ten or more. The chain joins TRBV29-1 to TRBJ2-1, with D maybe TRBD2 (5 bases). There are 16 residues in the CDR3. Germline V gene sequence: CDR1 SQVTM, CDR2 ANQGSEA. The V end was cut by 7 bases, the J end by 7 bases, with 26 bases between. DNA for the CDR3: TGCAGCGCGAGAGGGAATAGATTAGAGGCAGAGAATGAGCAGTTCTTC. Protein sequence: CSARGNRLEAENEQFF.

V usage is TRBV6-2 or TRBV6-3 and J usage is TRBJ1-1; 7 bases match TRBD1. Germline V gives CDR1 MNHEY, CDR2 SVGEGT. The CDR3 runs 14 residues. Germline trimming cut 6 bases from V and 5 bases from J; bases unmatched to any gene: 9. CDR3 sequence: CASSSQGRSTEAFF. The CDR3 bases are TGTGCCAGCAGCTCACAGGGGAGGAGTACTGAAGCTTTCTTT.